The 6 T cell receptor beta chains presented below share a single source sample, sequenced in a study of CD8 T cells in ankylosing spondylitis. TCRdb re-called the 5' RACE reads with MiXCR, one entry per CDR3 protein. Of hundreds of thousands of distinct CDR3 sequences in the sample, about a fifth are singletons; the top ten hold roughly 4%. Sequencing was carried out using blood, either unsorted or a sorted T cell fraction (not recorded which). Receptors were obtained from a female donor with ankylosing spondylitis or in good health (not recorded which).

The chain recombines TRBV20-1 with TRBJ2-3; D gene unclear. CDR3 length: 16 amino acids. V lost 2 bases, J lost 3 bases, and 18 bases lay in between. Germline assignment: CDR1 DFQATT and CDR2 SNEGSKA (reference sequence). CDR3 region: CSARPAGRPNTDTQYF. The CDR3 bases are TGCAGTGCTAGACCCGCTGGTAGACCGAATACAGATACGCAGTATTTT.

This clonotype has only a few counts. The chain has TRBV7-8 and TRBJ2-7; 10 nucleotides agree with TRBD1. Germline CDR1 and CDR2: SGHVS and FQNEAQ. The CDR3 loop spans 18 amino acids. With V trimmed by 3 bases and J by 2 bases, 13 bases remained unmatched. In DNA, the CDR3 is TGTGCCAGCAGCTTTGGGGACAGGGGTTCTAGGTGGGCCTACGAGCAGTACTTC. This sequence encodes CASSFGDRGSRWAYEQYF.

In its sample, this clonotype was seen a few times. V usage is TRBV10-3 and J usage is TRBJ1-2; D is undetermined. V gave up 4 bases and J gave up 3 bases, with 15 bases separating them. The CDR3 is made up of 15 amino acids. Germline V gives CDR1 ENHRY, CDR2 SYGVKD. CDR3 DNA sequence: TGTGCCATCAGTGGGAGCGGTGTCGGCGACTATGGCTACACCTTC. The encoded protein is CAISGSGVGDYGYTF.

A few counts support this clonotype. V is TRBV4-3 and J is TRBJ2-4; D is possibly TRBD2 (6 bases). Germline loops: CDR1 LGHNA, CDR2 YSLEER. Trimming shortened V by 4 bases and J by 8 bases, and 15 bases separated the two germline ends. This CDR3 is built from 14 residues. CDR3 sequence: CASSPGTVTYIQYF. The CDR3 DNA sequence: TGCGCCAGCAGCCCCGGGACTGTTACATACATTCAGTACTTC.

The rearrangement joins TRBV6-2 or TRBV6-3 to TRBJ1-1; D uncertain. The CDR3 is 11 residues long. Trimming cost V 8 bases and J 7 bases, with 11 bases left between them. Germline lookup yields CDR1 MNHEY and CDR2 SVGEGT. The CDR3 nucleotides are TGTGCCAGCGGCCGGCGGGGTGAAGCTTTCTTT. The encoded protein is CASGRRGEAFF.

In this sample, this clonotype turned up many times. The J gene is TRBJ2-7, the V gene TRBV10-3, with D uncertain. Germline-derived CDR1 and CDR2 are ENHRY and SYGVKD. Trimming took 11 bases from V and 7 from J, leaving 15 bases between them. The length of the CDR3 is 11 residues. CDR3 DNA sequence: TGTGCCGCCAAGGACCGTGATGAGCAGTACTTC. It translates to CAAKDRDEQYF.